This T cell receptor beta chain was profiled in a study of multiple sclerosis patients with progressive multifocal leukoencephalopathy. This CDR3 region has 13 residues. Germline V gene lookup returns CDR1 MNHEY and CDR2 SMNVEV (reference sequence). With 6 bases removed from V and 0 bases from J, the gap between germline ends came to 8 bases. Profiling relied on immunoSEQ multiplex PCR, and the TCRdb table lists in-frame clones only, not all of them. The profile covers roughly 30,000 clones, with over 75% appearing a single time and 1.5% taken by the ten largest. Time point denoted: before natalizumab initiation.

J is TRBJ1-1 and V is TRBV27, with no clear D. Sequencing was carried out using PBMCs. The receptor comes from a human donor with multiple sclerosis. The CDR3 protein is CASRLRMNTEAFF. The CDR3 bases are TGTGCCAGCAGACTCAGGATGAACACTGAAGCTTTCTTT.